The subject of this entry is one T cell receptor (beta chain). Its specificity is not known. Only in-frame clones appear in the TCRdb table, and some are missing; sequencing was by immunoSEQ multiplex PCR. The sample shows roughly 250,000 clones, around 90% of them seen only once. Germline V gene lookup returns CDR1 SGHTA and CDR2 FQGTGA. The V end was cut by 2 bases, the J end by 0 bases, with 10 bases between. The CDR3 contains 16 residues. The source of the sample is a study of cytomegalovirus exposure and HLA in healthy donors. Study-level information: Later, an analysis reported that the 95 to 150 validation repertoires had used the same platform as the roughly 650 first-cohort repertoires. Study-wide results and caveats: According to the study, 180 or so TCR beta chains were cytomegalovirus-associated. Across donors, most TCRs were seen rarely, yet some public ones were widespread.

Input material: PBMCs. The TCR sequence derives from a woman in her late teens or twenties in good health and CMV-seronegative. The genes are TRBV7-3 and TRBJ2-2, with D possibly being TRBD1 (5 bases). DNA for the CDR3: TGTGCCAGCAGCTTATTAGGGGCATCGAACACCGGGGAGCTGTTTTTT. The encoded protein is CASSLLGASNTGELFF. Variable domain in full (rest from reference TRBV7-3 and TRBJ2-2): GAGVSQTPSNKVTEKGKYVELRCDPISGHTALYWYRQSLGQGPEFLIYFQGTGAADDSGLPNDRFFAVRPEGSVSTLKIQRTERGDSAVYLCASSLLGASNTGELFFGEGSRLTVL.